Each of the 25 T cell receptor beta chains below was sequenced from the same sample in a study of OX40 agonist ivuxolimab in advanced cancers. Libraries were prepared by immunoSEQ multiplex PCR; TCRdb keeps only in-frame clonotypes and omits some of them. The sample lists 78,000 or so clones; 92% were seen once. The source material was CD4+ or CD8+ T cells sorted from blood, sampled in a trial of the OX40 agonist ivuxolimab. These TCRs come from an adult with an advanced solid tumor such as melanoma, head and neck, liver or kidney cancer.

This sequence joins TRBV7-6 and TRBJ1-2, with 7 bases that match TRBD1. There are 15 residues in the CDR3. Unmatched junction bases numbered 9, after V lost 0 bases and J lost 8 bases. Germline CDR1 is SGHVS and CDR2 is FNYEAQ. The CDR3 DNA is TGTGCCAGCAGCTTAGCGGAGACAGGGCTCGACGGCTACACCTTC. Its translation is CASSLAETGLDGYTF.

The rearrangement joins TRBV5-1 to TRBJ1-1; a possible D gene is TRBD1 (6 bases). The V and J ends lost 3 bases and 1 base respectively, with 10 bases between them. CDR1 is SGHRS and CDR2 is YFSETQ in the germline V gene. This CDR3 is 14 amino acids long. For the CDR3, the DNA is TGCGCCAGCAGCTCCCCGGGGGCGAACACTGAAGCTTTCTTT. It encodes CASSSPGANTEAFF.

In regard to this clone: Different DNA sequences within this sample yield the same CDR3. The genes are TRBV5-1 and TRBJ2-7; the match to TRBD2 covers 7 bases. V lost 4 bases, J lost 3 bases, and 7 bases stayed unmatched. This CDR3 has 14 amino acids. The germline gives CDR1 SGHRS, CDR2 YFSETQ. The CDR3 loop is CASSPGTGGYEQYF. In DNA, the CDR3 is TGCGCCAGCAGCCCGGGGACGGGGGGCTACGAGCAGTACTTC.

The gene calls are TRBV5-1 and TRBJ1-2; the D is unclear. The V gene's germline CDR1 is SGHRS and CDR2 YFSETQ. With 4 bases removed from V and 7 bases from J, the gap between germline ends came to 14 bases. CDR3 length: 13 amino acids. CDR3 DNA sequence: TGCGCCAGCAGCGAAGACGCTATGGGTGGCTACACCTTC. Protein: CASSEDAMGGYTF.

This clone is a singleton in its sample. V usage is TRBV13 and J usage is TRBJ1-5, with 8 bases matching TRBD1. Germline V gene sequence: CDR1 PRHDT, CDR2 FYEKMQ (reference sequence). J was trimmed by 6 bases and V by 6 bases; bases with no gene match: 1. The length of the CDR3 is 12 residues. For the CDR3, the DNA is TGTGCCAGCAGTGACAGGGGTCAGCCCCAGCATTTT. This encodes CASSDRGQPQHF.

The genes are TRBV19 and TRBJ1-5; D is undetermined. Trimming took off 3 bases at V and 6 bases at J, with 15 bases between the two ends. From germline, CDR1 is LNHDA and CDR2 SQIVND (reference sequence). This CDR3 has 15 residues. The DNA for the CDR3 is TGTGCCAGTAGTATCCCAACCTTCTGGAGTCAGCCCCAGCATTTT. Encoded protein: CASSIPTFWSQPQHF.

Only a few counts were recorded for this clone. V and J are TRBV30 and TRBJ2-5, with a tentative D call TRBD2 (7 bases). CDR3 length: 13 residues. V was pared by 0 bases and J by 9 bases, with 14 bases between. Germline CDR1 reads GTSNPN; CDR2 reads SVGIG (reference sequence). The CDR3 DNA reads TGTGCCTGGAGTGTACAGGAGGGGGGGCCCCAGTACTTC. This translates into CAWSVQEGGPQYF.

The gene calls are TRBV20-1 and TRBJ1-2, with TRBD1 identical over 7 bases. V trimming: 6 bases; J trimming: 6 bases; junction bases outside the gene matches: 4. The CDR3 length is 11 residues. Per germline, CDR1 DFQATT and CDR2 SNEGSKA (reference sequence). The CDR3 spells CSAPGQDGYTF. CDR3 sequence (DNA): TGCAGTGCCCCAGGACAGGATGGCTACACCTTC.

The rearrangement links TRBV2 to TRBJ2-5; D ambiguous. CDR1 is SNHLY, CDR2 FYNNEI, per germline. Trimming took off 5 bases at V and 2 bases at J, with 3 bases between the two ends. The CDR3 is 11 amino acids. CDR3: CASSPQETQYF. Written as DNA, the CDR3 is TGTGCCAGCAGTCCTCAAGAGACCCAGTACTTC.

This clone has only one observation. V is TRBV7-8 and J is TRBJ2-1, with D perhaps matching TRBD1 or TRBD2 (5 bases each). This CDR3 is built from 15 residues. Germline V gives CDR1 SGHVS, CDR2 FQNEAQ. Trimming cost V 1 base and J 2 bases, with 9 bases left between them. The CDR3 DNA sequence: TGTGCCAGCAGCTTAGACGGGGCCGCCTACAATGAGCAGTTCTTC. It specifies CASSLDGAAYNEQFF.

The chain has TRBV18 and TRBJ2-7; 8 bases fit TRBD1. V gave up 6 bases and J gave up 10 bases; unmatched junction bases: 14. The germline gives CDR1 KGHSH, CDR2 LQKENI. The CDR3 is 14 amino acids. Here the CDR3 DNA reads TGTGCCAGCTCGCCTGACAGGGGCGTCAGAGAACAGTACTTC. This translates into CASSPDRGVREQYF.

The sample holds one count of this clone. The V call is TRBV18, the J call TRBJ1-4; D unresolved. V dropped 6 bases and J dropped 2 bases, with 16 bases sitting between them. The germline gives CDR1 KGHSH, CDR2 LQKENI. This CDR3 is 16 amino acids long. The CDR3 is CASSLGRIRTNEKLFF. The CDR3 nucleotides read TGTGCCAGCTCCCTCGGAAGAATTCGGACTAATGAAAAACTGTTTTTT.

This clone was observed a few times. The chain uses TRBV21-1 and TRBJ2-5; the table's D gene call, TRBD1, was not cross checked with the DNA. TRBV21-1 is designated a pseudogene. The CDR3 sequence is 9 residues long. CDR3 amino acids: CRGGETQYF. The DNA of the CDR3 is TGTAGAGGGGGAGAGACCCAGTACTTC.

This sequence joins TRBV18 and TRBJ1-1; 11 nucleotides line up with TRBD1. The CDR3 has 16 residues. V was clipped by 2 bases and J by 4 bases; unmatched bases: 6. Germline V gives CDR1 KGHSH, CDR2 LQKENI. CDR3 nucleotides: TGTGCCAGCTCACCAACCCCCGGGACAGGGGGCACTGAAGCTTTCTTT. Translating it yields CASSPTPGTGGTEAFF.

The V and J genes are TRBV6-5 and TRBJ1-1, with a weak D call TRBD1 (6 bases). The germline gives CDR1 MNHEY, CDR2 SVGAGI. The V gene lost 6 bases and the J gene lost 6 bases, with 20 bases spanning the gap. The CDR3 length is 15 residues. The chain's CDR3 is CASSRDKSGPSEAFF. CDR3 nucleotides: TGTGCCAGCAGCCGGGACAAATCTGGTCCTTCTGAAGCTTTCTTT.

In nucleotides, the CDR3 is TGTGCCAGCAGGCCATTCCAGGGCAGGTCTTACGAGCAGTACTTC. This sequence encodes CASRPFQGRSYEQYF. The J gene is TRBJ2-7, the V gene TRBV6-5; D is possibly TRBD1 (5 bases). Germline V gives CDR1 MNHEY, CDR2 SVGAGI. Trimming pared 6 bases from V and 4 bases from J, leaving 19 bases between. CDR3 length equals 15 residues.

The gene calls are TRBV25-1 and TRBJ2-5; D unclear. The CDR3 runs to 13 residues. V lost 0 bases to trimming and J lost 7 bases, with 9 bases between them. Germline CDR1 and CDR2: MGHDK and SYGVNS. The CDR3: CASSEYRLGTQYF. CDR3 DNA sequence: TGTGCCAGCAGTGAATACAGGCTGGGGACCCAGTACTTC. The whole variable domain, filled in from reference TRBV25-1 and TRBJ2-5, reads EADIYQTPRYLVIGTGKKITLECSQTMGHDKMYWYQQDPGMELHLIHYSYGVNSTEKGDLSSESTVSRIRTEHFPLTLESARPSHTSQYLCASSEYRLGTQYFGPGTRLLVL.

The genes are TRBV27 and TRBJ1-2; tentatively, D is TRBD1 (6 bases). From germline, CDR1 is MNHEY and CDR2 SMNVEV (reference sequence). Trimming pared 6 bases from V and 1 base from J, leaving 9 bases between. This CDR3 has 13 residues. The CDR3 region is CASRDSVNYGYTF. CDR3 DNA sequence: TGTGCCAGCAGGGACAGCGTTAACTATGGCTACACCTTC.

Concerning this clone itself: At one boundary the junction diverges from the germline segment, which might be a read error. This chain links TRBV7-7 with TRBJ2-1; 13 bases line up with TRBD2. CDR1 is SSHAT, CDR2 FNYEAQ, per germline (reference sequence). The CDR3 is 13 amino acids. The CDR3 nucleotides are TGTGCTAGCAGCCCGGGACTAGCGGGGGAGCAGTTCTTC. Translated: CASSPGLAGEQFF. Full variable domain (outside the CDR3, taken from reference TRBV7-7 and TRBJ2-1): GAGVSQSPRYKVTKRGQDVTLRCDPISSHATLYWYQQALGQGPEFLTYFNYEAQPDKSGLPSDRFSAERPEGSISTLTIQRTEQRDSAMYRCASSPGLAGEQFFGPGTRLTVL.

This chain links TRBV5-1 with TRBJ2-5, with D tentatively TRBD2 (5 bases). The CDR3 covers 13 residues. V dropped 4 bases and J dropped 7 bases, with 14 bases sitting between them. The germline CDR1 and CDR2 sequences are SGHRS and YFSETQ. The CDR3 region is CASSPSAEGTQYF. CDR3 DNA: TGCGCCAGCAGCCCTTCCGCCGAGGGGACCCAGTACTTC.

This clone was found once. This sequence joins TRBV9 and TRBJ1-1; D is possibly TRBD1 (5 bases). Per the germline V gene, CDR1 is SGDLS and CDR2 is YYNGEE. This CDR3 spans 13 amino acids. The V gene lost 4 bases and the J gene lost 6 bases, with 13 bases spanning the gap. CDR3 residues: CASSTQGFAEAFF. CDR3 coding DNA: TGTGCCAGCAGCACTCAGGGTTTCGCTGAAGCTTTCTTT.

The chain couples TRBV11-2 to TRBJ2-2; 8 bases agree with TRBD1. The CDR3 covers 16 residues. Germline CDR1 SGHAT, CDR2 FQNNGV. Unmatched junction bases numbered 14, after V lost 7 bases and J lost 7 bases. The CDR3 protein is CASTQGRGLKDGELFF. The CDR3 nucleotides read TGTGCCAGCACCCAAGGCAGGGGGCTCAAGGACGGGGAGCTGTTTTTT.

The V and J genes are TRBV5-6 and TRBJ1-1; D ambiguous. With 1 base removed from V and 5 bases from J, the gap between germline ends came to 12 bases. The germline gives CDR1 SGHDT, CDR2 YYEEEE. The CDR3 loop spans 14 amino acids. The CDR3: CASSLTQAWTEAFF. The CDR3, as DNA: TGTGCCAGCAGCTTGACCCAGGCTTGGACTGAAGCTTTCTTT.

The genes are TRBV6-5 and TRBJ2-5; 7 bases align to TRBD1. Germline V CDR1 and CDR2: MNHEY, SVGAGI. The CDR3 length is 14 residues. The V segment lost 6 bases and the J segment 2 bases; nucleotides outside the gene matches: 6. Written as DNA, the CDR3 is TGTGCCAGCAGCCGCGACAGGGATCAAGAGACCCAGTACTTC. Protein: CASSRDRDQETQYF.

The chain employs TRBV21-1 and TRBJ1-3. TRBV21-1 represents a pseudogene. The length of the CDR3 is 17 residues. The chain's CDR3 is CASSKDREPILGNTIYF. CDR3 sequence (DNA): TGTGCCAGCAGCAAAGATAGGGAACCCATTCTGGGAAACACCATATATTTT.